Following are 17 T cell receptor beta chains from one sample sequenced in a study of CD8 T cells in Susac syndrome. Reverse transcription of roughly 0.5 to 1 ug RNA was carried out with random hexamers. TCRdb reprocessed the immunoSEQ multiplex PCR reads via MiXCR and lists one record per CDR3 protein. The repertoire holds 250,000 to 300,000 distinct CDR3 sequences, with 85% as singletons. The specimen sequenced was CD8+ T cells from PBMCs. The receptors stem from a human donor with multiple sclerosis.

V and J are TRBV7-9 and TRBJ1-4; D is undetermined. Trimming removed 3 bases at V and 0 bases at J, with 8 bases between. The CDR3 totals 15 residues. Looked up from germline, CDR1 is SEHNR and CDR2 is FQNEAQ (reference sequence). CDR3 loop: CASSFRLATNEKLFF. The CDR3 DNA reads TGTGCCAGCAGCTTTAGACTCGCAACTAATGAAAAACTGTTTTTT.

The CDR3 sequence: CASSLNAALALPYNEQFF. DNA for the CDR3: TGTGCCAGCAGTTTAAATGCCGCGCTAGCACTCCCCTACAATGAGCAGTTCTTC. The chain combines TRBV27 with TRBJ2-1; maybe TRBD2 (5 bases). Germline V gene lookup returns CDR1 MNHEY and CDR2 SMNVEV (reference sequence). V was trimmed by 2 bases and J by 2 bases, leaving 19 bases between them. This CDR3 region has 18 residues.

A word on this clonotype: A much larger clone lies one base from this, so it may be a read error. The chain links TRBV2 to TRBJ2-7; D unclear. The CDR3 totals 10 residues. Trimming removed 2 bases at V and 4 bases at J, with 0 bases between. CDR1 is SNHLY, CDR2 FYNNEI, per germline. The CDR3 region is CASSEYEQYF. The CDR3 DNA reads TGTGCCAGCAGTGAATACGAGCAGTACTTC.

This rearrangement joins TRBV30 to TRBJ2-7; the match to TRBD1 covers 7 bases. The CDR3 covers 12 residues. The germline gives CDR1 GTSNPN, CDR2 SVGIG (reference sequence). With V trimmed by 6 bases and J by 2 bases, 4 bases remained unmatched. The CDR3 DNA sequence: TGTGCCTGTCGCACAGGGGCCTACGAGCAGTACTTC. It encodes CACRTGAYEQYF.

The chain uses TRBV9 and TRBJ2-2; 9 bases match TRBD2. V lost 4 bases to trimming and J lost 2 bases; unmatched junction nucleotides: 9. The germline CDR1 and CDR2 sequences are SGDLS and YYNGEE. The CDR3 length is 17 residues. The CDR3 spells CASSTSKREANTGELFF. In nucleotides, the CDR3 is TGTGCCAGCAGCACCTCCAAGCGGGAGGCAAACACCGGGGAGCTGTTTTTT.

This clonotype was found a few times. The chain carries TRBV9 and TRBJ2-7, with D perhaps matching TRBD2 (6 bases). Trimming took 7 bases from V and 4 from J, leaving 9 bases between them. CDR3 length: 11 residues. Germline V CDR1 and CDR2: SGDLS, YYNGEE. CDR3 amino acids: CASGGAYEQYF. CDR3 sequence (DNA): TGTGCCAGCGGCGGGGCGTACGAGCAGTACTTC.

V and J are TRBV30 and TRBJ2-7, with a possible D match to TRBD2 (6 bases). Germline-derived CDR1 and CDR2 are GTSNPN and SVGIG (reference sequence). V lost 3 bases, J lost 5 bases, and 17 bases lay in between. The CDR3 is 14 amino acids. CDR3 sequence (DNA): TGTGCCTGGAGCGGAATCGGGAGATTGGACGAGCAGTACTTC. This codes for CAWSGIGRLDEQYF.

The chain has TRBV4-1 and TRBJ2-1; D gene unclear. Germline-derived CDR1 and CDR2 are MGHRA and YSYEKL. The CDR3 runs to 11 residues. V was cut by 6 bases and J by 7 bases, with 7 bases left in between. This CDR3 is CASRDTNEQFF. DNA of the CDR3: TGCGCCAGCAGGGATACTAATGAGCAGTTCTTC.

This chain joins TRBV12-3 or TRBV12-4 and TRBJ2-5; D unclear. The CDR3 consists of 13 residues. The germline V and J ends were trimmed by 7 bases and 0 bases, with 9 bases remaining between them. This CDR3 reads CASKSSDQETQYF. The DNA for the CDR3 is TGTGCCAGCAAGAGTTCCGACCAAGAGACCCAGTACTTC.

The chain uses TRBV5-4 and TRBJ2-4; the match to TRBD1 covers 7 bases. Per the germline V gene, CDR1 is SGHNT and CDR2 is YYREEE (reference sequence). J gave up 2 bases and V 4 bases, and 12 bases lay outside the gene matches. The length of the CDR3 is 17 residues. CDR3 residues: CASSHNRQGETKNIQYF. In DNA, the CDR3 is TGTGCCAGCAGCCATAACCGACAGGGTGAAACCAAAAACATTCAGTACTTC.

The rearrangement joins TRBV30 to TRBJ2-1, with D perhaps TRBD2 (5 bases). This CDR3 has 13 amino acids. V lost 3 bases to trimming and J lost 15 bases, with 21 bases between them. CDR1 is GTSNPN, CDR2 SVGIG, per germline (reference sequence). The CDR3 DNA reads TGTGCCTGGAGGGGCGCCGGGGATAGGAGTCCGTTCTTC. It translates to CAWRGAGDRSPFF.

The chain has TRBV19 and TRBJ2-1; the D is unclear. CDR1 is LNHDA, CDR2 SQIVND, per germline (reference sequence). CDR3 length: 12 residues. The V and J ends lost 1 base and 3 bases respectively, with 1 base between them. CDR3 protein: CASSIVYNEQFF. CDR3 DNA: TGTGCCAGTAGTATAGTCTACAATGAGCAGTTCTTC.

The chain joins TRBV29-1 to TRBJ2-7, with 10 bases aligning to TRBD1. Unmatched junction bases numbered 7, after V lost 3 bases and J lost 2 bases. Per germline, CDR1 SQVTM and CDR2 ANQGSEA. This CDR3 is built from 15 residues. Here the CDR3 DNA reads TGCAGCGTTGATTCACCCGGGACAGGGGCCTACGAGCAGTACTTC. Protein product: CSVDSPGTGAYEQYF.

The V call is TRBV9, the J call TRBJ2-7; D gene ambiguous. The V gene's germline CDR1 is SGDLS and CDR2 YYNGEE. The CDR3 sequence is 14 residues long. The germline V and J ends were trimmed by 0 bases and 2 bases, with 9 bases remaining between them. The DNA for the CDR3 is TGTGCCAGCAGCGTAGGAGCTAGTCCCTACGAGCAGTACTTC. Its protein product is CASSVGASPYEQYF.

The CDR3 loop reads CASSREQGSNQPQHF. As DNA, the CDR3 is TGTGCCAGCAGCAGAGAGCAGGGTAGCAATCAGCCCCAGCATTTT. The gene calls are TRBV21-1 and TRBJ1-5. TRBV21-1 is marked as a pseudogene. The CDR3 is 15 amino acids.

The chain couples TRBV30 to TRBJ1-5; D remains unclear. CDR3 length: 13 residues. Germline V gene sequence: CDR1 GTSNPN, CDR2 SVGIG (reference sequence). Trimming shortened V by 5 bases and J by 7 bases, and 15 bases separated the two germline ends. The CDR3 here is CAWEADIGQPQHF. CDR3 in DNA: TGTGCCTGGGAAGCGGATATTGGGCAGCCCCAGCATTTT.

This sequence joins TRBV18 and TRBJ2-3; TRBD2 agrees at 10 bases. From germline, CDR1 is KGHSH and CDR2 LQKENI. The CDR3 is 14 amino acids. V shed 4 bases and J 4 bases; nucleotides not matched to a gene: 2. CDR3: CASSRLAGADTQYF. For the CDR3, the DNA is TGTGCCAGCTCACGTCTAGCGGGAGCAGATACGCAGTATTTT.